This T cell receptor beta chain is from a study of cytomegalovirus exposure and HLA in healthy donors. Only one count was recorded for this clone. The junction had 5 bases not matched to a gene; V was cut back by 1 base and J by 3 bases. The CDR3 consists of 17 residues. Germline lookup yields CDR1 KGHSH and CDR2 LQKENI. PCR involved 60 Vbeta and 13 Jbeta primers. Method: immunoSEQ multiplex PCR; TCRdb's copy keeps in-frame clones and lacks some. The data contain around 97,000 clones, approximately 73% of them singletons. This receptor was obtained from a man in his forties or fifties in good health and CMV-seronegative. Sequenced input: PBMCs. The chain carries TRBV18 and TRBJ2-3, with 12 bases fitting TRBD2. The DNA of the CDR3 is TGTGCCAGCTCACCACTAAAAACTAGCGGGGGGACAGATACGCAGTATTTT. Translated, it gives CASSPLKTSGGTDTQYF.